This T cell receptor (beta chain) emerged from a study of shared clonotypes between healthy human individuals. There are 13 residues in the CDR3. Germline V gene data show CDR1 as SGHAT and CDR2 as FQDESV (reference sequence). V gave up 3 bases and J gave up 5 bases, with 11 bases separating them. Study-level points and caveats: The sole specimen, blood, was sampled, and tissue repertoires likely differ. Larger estimated richness was generally seen in naive subsets than in memory subsets.

This clone was seen a few times. What it binds is not known. It was at deep level that the assay was run. Sequencing used immunoSEQ multiplex PCR; TCRdb keeps in-frame clones, though not all of them. Among approximately 82,000 clones listed, about 61% were seen once. Sequencing used memory CD8+ T cells sorted from blood. The subset here: CD45RO+ cells pooled with CCR7-negative TemRA cells. The V gene is TRBV11-1, the J gene TRBJ2-7; maybe TRBD1 (5 bases). The origin of this receptor is a young man in good health. CDR3 sequence reads: CASSLVRANEQYF. In DNA, the CDR3 is TGTGCCAGCAGCTTGGTCAGGGCTAACGAGCAGTACTTC.